The text below deals with one T cell receptor (beta chain). The antigen is not known. The data were obtained in a study of CD8+ T cells in alopecia areata. Study-wide results and limits: Mice showed TCR sharing more clearly than patients did, possibly owing to HLA.

In each case, RNA was isolated and then reverse transcribed into cDNA as the sequencing template. Clones were sequenced by immunoSEQ multiplex PCR, and TCRdb holds only the in-frame ones, with some missing. Of 120,000 or so clones in the sample, 45% to 50% are singletons; the top ten hold about 10%. V shed 2 bases and J shed 5 bases, with 14 bases lying between them. The V gene's germline CDR1 is GTSNPN and CDR2 SVGIG (reference sequence). The CDR3 sequence is 14 residues long. Collection of lesional scalp punch biopsies and peripheral blood was performed in alopecia areata patients. Sorting from PBMCs produced CD4+ and CD8+ T cells.

The TCR originated in a human donor with alopecia areata. The sequenced material came from NKG2D-low CD8+ T cells sorted from blood. The V gene is TRBV30, the J gene TRBJ2-3; D remains unclear. As DNA, the CDR3 is TGTGCCTGGAGTCCTGGGGTCGGCCAAGATACGCAGTATTTT. This sequence encodes CAWSPGVGQDTQYF.